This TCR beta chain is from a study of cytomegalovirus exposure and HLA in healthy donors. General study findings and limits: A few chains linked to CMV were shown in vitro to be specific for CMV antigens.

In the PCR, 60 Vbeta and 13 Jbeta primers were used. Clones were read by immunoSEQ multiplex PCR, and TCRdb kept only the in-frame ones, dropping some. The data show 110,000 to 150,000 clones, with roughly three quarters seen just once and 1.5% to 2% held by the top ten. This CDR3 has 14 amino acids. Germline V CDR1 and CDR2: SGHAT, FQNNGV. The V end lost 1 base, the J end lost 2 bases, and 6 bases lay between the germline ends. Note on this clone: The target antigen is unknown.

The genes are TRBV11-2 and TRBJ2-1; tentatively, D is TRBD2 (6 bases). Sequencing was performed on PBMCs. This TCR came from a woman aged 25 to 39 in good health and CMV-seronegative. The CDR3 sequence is CASSLAGAYNEQFF. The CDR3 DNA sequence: TGTGCCAGCAGCTTAGCGGGGGCCTACAATGAGCAGTTCTTC.